This is a list of T cell receptor beta chains from one sample in a study of blood T cell repertoires in COVID-19. Here immunoSEQ multiplex PCR was the method, and the copy in TCRdb shows in-frame clones only, minus some. The profile covers under 200,000 clones, with around nine tenths appearing a single time and roughly 0.58% taken by the ten largest. The sequencing input was peripheral blood. The source is a man aged 60 to 69 with COVID-19, enrolled during active disease. Each CDR3 is given with its conserved first and last residue. D genes are given only for firm matches. Where a row states a size, it is once, few, many or the class of an expanded clone; other rows omit it.

-,TRBV12-3/TRBV12-4,TRBJ2-1,-,TGTGCCAGCAGTCGTGAGAATGAGCAGTTCTTC,CASSRENEQFF
TRBD1,TRBV19,TRBJ2-1,-,TGTGCCAGTAGTGGCGGACAGGGGGCTTACAATGAGCAGTTCTTC,CASSGGQGAYNEQFF
TRBD1,TRBV12-5,TRBJ2-5,few,TGTGCTAGTGGTTTGGTAGAGGACAGGGGTTCCGAGACCCAGTACTTC,CASGLVEDRGSETQYF
-,TRBV6-2/TRBV6-3,TRBJ1-5,-,TGTGCCAGCAGTCCAAGACAGCGCAATCAGCCCCAGCATTTT,CASSPRQRNQPQHF
-,TRBV6-5,TRBJ2-3,-,TGTGCCAGCAGTTTGGGGGCGGGGGCCGATACGCAGTATTTT,CASSLGAGADTQYF
-,TRBV14,TRBJ1-1,-,TGTGCCAGCAGCCAAGATCCATACCCGGACACTGAAGCTTTCTTT,CASSQDPYPDTEAFF
-,TRBV27,TRBJ1-1,-,TGTGCCAGCAGTTTGAGGGTAACGGGTGAAGCTTTCTTT,CASSLRVTGEAFF
-,TRBV19,TRBJ1-6,-,TGTGCCAGTAGTATGGGGCAGGGCTATCCACCCCTCCACTTT,CASSMGQGYPPLHF
-,TRBV27,TRBJ1-3,few,TGTGCCAGCGCCCGGGGGAGGCCGTCTAACTCTGGAAACACCATATATTTT,CASARGRPSNSGNTIYF
-,TRBV15,TRBJ1-6,-,TGTGCCACCAGCACCAAAATGGGGGGGAGCTCCTATAATTCACCCCTCCACTTT,CATSTKMGGSSYNSPLHF
TRBD1,TRBV15,TRBJ1-3,-,TGTGCCACCAGGGACAGGGTAGCTGGAAACACCATATATTTT,CATRDRVAGNTIYF
-,TRBV5-4,TRBJ2-2,-,TGTGCCAGCAGCTTCGTACTAGCTCCCGGGGAGCTGTTTTTT,CASSFVLAPGELFF
-,TRBV3-1/TRBV3-2,TRBJ2-1,-,TGTGCCAGCAGCCAAGTAGGCAGCGTATCCTATTTACACAATGAGCAGTTCTTC,CASSQVGSVSYLHNEQFF
-,TRBV11-2,TRBJ2-7,-,TGTGCCAGCAGCTTACGGGGGGCGTTGTCCTACGAGCAGTACTTC,CASSLRGALSYEQYF
-,TRBV6-6,TRBJ2-7,-,TGTGCCAGCAGGGATGGACCGCGGACTACCGAGCAGTACTTC,CASRDGPRTTEQYF
-,TRBV28,TRBJ1-6,-,TGTGCCAGCATAAAGGGGGTAGGAAATTCACCCCTCCACTTT,CASIKGVGNSPLHF
-,TRBV5-1,TRBJ1-1,-,TGCGCCAGCAGCTTGTCCGGGACATATGCTGAAGCTTTCTTT,CASSLSGTYAEAFF
-,TRBV6-2/TRBV6-3,TRBJ2-2,-,TGTGCCAGCAGTTATACAGCCGTGTCCGGGGAGCTGTTTTTT,CASSYTAVSGELFF
TRBD1,TRBV19,TRBJ2-7,once,TGTGCCAGTATAGATCAGACAGGGGGCTACGAGCAGTACTTC,CASIDQTGGYEQYF
-,TRBV18,TRBJ1-5,once,TGTGCCAGCTCCCGGCTGGGTCAGGGGCCGAATCAGCCCCAGCATTTT,CASSRLGQGPNQPQHF
-,TRBV28,TRBJ1-4,-,TGTGCCAGCAGTTCCAGTGGGAGGGAAAAACTGTTTTTT,CASSSSGREKLFF
TRBD2,TRBV5-1,TRBJ2-3,-,TGCGCCAGCAGAGGGGCAGCGGGAGAGCGCACAGATACGCAGTATTTT,CASRGAAGERTDTQYF